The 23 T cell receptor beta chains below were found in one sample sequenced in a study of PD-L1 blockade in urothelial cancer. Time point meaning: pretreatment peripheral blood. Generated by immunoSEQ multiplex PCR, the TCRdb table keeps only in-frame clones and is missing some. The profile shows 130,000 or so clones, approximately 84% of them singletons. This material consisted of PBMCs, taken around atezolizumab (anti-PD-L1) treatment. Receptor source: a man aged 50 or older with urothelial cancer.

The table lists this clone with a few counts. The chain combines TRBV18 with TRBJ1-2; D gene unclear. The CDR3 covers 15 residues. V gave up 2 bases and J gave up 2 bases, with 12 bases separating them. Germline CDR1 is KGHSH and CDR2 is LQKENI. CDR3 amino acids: CASSPEGLTNYGYTF. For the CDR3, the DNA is TGTGCCAGCTCACCAGAGGGATTGACGAACTATGGCTACACCTTC.

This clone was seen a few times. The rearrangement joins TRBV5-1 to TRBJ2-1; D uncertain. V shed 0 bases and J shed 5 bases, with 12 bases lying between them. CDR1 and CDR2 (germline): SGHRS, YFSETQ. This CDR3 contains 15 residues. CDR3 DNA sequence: TGCGCCAGCAGCTTGGCCGAGGTTGCGGACAATGAGCAGTTCTTC. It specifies CASSLAEVADNEQFF.

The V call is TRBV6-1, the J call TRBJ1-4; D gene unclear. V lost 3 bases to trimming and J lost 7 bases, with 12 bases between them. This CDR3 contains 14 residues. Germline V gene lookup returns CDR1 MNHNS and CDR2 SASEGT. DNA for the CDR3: TGTGCCAGCAGTGATAACCCGGGGAGTGAAAAACTGTTTTTT. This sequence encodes CASSDNPGSEKLFF.

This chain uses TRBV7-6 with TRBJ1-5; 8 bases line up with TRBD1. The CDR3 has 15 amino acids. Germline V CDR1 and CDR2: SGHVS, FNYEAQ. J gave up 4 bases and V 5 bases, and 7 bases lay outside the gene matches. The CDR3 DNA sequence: TGTGCCAGCAGCATGGGGGACAGGATTAATCAGCCCCAGCATTTT. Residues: CASSMGDRINQPQHF.

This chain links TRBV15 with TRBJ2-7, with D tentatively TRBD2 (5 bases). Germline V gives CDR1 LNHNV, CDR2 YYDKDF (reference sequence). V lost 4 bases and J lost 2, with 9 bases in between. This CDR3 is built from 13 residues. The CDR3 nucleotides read TGTGCCACCAGCATCCGGGGTCCCTACGAGCAGTACTTC. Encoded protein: CATSIRGPYEQYF.

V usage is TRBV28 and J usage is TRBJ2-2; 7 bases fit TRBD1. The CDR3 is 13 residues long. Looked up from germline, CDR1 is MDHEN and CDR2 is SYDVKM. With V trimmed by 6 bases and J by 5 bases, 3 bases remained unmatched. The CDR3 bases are TGTGCCAGCAGAGACAGGGCGACCGGGGAGCTGTTTTTT. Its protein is CASRDRATGELFF.

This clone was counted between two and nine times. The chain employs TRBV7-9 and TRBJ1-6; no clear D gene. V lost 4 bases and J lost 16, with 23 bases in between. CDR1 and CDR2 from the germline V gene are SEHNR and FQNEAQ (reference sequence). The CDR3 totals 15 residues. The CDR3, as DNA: TGTGCCAGCAGCTCTAACACCGGCCCACAGTCGACGCTCCACTTT. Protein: CASSSNTGPQSTLHF.

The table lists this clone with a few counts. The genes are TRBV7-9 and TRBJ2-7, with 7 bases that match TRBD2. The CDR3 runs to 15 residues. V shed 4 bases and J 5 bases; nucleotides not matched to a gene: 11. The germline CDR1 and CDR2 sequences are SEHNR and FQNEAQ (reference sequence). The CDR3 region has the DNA TGTGCCAGCAGCTCCCGGGACTACTTAATCAACGAGCAGTACTTC. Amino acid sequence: CASSSRDYLINEQYF.

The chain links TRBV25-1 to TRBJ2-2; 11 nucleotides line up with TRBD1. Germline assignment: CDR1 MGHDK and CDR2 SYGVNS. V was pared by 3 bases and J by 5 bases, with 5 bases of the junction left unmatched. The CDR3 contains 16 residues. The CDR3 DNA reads TGTGCCAGCAGTGATCCCGGGACAGGGGGGACCGGGGAGCTGTTTTTT. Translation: CASSDPGTGGTGELFF.

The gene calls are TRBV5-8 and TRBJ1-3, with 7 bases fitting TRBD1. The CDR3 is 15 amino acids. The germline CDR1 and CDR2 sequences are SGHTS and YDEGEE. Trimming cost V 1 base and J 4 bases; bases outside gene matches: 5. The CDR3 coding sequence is TGTGCCAGCAGCTTGCAGGGGGTCGCCGGAAACACCATATATTTT. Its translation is CASSLQGVAGNTIYF. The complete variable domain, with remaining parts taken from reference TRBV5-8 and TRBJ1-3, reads EAGVTQSPTHLIKTRGQQATLRCSPISGHTSVYWYQQALGLGLQFLLWYDEGEERNRGNFPPRFSGRQFPNYSSELNVNALELEDSALYLCASSLQGVAGNTIYFGEGSWLTVV.

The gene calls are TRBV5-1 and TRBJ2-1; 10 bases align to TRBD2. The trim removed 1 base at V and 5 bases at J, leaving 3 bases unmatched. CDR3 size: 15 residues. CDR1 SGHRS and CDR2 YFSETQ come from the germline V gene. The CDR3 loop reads CASSLTGLADNEQFF. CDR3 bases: TGCGCCAGCAGCTTGACCGGACTAGCGGACAATGAGCAGTTCTTC.

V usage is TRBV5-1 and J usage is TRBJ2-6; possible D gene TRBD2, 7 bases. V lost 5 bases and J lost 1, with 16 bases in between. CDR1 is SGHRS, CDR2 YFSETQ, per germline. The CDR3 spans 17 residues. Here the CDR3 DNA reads TGCGCCAGCAGTTGGGGGGGCAGGCCGTCTGGGGCCAACGTCCTGACTTTC. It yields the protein CASSWGGRPSGANVLTF.

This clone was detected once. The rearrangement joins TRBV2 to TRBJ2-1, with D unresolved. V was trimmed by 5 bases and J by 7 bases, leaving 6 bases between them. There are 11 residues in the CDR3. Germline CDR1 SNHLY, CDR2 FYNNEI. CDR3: CASSLMNEQFF. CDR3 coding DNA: TGTGCCAGCAGTTTAATGAATGAGCAGTTCTTC.

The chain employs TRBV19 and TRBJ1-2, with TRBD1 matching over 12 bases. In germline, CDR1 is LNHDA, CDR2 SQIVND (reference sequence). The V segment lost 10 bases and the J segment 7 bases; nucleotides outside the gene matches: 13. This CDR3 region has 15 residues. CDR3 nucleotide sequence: TGTGCCACCAACCCCAGTGGGACAGGGGGCAGTGGCTACACCTTC. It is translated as CATNPSGTGGSGYTF.

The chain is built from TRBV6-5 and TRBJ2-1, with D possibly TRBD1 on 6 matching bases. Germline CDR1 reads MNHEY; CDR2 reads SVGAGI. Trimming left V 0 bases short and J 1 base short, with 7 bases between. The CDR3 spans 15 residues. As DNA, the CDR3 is TGTGCCAGCAGTTACTCGGGGGCTTCCTACAATGAGCAGTTCTTC. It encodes CASSYSGASYNEQFF.

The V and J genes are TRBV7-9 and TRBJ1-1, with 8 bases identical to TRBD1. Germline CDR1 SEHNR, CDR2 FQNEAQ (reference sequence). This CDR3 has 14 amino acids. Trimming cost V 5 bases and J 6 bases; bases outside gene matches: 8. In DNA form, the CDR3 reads TGTGCCAGCAGCAGATACGGACAGGGACCTGAAGCTTTCTTT. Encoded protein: CASSRYGQGPEAFF.

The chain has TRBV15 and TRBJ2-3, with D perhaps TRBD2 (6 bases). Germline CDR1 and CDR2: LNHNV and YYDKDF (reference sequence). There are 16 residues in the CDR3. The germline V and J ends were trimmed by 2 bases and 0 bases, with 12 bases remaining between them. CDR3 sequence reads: CATSRLSGASTDTQYF. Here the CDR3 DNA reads TGTGCCACCAGCAGACTTAGCGGAGCGAGCACAGATACGCAGTATTTT.

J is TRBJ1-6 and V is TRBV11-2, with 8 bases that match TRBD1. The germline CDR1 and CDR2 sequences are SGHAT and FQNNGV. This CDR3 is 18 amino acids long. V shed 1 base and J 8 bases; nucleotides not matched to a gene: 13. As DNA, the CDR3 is TGTGCCAGCAGCTTAGGTAGGGGATCCGGGACAGGTTATTCACCCCTCCACTTT. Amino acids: CASSLGRGSGTGYSPLHF. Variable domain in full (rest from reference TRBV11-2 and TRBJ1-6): EAGVAQSPRYKIIEKRQSVAFWCNPISGHATLYWYQQILGQGPKLLIQFQNNGVVDDSQLPKDRFSAERLKGVDSTLKIQPAKLEDSAVYLCASSLGRGSGTGYSPLHFGNGTRLTVT.

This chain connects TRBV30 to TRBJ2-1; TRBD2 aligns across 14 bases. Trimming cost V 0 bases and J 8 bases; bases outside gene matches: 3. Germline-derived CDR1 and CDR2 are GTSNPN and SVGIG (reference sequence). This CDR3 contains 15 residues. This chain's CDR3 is CAWSVEGLAGDEQFF. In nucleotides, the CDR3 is TGTGCCTGGAGTGTTGAGGGACTAGCGGGAGATGAGCAGTTCTTC.

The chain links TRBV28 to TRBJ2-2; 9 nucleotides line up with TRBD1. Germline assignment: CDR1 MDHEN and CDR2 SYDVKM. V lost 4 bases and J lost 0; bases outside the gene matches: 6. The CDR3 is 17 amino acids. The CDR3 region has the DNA TGTGCCAGCAGTTCCCCGGGACAGGGACCGAACACCGGGGAGCTGTTTTTT. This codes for CASSSPGQGPNTGELFF.

The CDR3, as DNA: TGTGCCAGCAGCGCAAGACAGGGGGAAAAACTGTTTTTT. Encoded protein: CASSARQGEKLFF. This chain connects TRBV9 to TRBJ1-4; TRBD1 matches 8 bases. J was trimmed by 8 bases and V by 3 bases; bases with no gene match: 3. The CDR3 is 13 amino acids. Germline V gene sequence: CDR1 SGDLS, CDR2 YYNGEE.

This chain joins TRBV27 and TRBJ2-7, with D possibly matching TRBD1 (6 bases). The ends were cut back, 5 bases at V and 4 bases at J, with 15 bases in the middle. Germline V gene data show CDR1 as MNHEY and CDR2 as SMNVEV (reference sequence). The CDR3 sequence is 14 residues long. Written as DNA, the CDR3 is TGTGCCAGCAGTCCGCAGGACAGTACATACGAGCAGTACTTC. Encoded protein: CASSPQDSTYEQYF.

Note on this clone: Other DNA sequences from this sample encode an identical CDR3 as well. CDR3 sequence: CASSLQGVGETQYF. The CDR3 region has the DNA TGCGCCAGCAGCTTGCAGGGTGTCGGAGAGACCCAGTACTTC. The genes are TRBV5-1 and TRBJ2-5; D may be TRBD1 (5 bases). Per the germline V gene, CDR1 is SGHRS and CDR2 is YFSETQ. CDR3 length: 14 residues. V lost 1 base and J lost 4, with 11 bases in between.